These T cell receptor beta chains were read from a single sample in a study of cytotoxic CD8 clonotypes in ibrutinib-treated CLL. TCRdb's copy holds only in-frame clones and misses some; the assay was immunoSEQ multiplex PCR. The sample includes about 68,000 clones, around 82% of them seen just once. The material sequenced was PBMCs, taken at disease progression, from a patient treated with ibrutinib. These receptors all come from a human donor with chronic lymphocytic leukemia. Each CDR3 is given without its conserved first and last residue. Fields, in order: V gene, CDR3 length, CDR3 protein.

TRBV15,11,ATSRGVNEKLF
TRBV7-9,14,ASSLNSGGAHNEQF
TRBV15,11,ATSRDGEETQY
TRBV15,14,ATSRDSWTGDSPLH
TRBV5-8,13,ASSLVLGSQETQY
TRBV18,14,ASSPLAQGARETQY
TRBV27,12,ASSSWDRGYGYT
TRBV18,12,ASSPFSSYNEQF
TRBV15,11,ATSRETGYEQY
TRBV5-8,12,ASSFGHIQDTQY
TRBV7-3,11,ASSSGQGNTIY
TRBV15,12,ATSNGRGPDEQY
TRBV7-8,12,ASSIRTGNQPQH
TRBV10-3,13,AISERVTGSYEQY
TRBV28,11,ASSFDEGYGYT
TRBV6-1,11,ASRSVSGNTIY
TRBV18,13,ASSPAAGARNEQF
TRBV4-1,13,ASSRGTSTGNTIY
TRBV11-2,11,ASSLAGGSAAF
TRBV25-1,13,ASSVAGRSNTEAF
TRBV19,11,ASSISSHYGYT
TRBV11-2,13,ASSLGETSYNEQF
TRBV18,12,ASSPQGARETQY
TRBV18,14,ASSHSILGATGELF
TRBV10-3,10,ASTDGYQPQH
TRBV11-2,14,ASSLALRTGDPEAF
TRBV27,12,ASSLGRGPYEQY
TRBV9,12,ASSVGRGNNEQF
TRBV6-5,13,ASSVDYLSTDTQY